This T cell receptor (beta chain) derives from a study of CD8+ T cells in alopecia areata. Study at large: Twice daily, treated patients received 5 to 10 mg of oral tofacitinib. Tofacitinib lasted 6 to 18 months, then 6 months off drug. Notes on the study in general: Higher clonality than in normal scalp was seen in lesional scalp, especially alopecia totalis/universalis.

Sample treatment: oral pan-JAK inhibitor, 5-10 mg twice daily. This clone has a handful of counts. The antigen remains undetermined. The CDR3 has 14 residues. Trimming took 2 bases from V and 2 from J, leaving 7 bases between them. CDR1 MGHRA and CDR2 YSYEKL come from the germline V gene. Once RNA had been extracted, it was reverse transcribed into cDNA to act as the sequencing template. Sequencing used immunoSEQ multiplex PCR; TCRdb keeps in-frame clones, though not all of them. The table has 95,000 to 150,000 clones, approximately 60% seen once. The sample consisted of CD4+ T cells sorted from blood, taken at week 4, from a patient treated with tofacitinib. The clonotype originates from a human donor with alopecia areata. This rearrangement joins TRBV4-1 to TRBJ2-1; D ambiguous. The CDR3 region is CASSQRSPYNEQFF. The DNA of the CDR3 is TGCGCCAGCAGCCAACGTAGTCCCTACAATGAGCAGTTCTTC.